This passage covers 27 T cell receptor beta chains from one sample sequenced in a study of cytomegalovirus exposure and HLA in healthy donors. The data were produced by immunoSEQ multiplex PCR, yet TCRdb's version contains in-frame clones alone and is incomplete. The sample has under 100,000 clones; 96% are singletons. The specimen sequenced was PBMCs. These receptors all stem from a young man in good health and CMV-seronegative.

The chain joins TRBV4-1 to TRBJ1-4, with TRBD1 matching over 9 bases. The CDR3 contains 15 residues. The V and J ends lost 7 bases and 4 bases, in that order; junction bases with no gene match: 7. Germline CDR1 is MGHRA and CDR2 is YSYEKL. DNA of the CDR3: TGCGCCAGCACTCCCGGGACAGGGATTAATGAAAAACTGTTTTTT. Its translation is CASTPGTGINEKLFF.

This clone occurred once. CDR3 sequence: CASSYGQNQPQHF. The CDR3 DNA is TGTGCCAGCAGTTACGGACAGAATCAGCCCCAGCATTTT. The chain joins TRBV6-6 to TRBJ1-5, with D perhaps TRBD1 (6 bases). The germline gives CDR1 MNHNY, CDR2 SVGAGI (reference sequence). This CDR3 spans 13 amino acids. V was pared by 2 bases and J by 4 bases, with 6 bases between.

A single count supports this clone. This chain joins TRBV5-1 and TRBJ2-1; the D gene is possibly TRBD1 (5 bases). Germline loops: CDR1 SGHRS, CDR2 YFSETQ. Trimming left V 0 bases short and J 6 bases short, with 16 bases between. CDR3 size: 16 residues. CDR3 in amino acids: CASSLATARVGNEQFF. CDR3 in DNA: TGCGCCAGCAGCTTGGCCACCGCCAGGGTCGGCAATGAGCAGTTCTTC.

CDR3 sequence (DNA): TGTGCCAGCAGCTTAGGGTTGAGAGAGCGGGAGAACCAAGAGACCCAGTACTTC. Amino acids: CASSLGLRERENQETQYF. This rearrangement joins TRBV11-2 to TRBJ2-5; 8 bases agree with TRBD2. J gave up 0 bases and V 1 base, and 10 bases lay outside the gene matches. The CDR3 has 18 residues. Looked up from germline, CDR1 is SGHAT and CDR2 is FQNNGV.

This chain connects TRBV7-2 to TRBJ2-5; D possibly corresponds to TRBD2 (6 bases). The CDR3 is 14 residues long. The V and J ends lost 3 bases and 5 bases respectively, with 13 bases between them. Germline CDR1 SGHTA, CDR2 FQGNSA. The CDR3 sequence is CASSLRLARETQYF. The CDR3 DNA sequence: TGTGCCAGCAGCTTGAGGCTAGCGCGGGAGACCCAGTACTTC.

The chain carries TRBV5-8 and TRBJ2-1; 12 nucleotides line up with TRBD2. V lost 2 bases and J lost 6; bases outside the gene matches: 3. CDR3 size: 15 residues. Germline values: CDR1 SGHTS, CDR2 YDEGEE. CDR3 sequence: CASSLGLAGPNEQFF. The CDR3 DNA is TGTGCCAGCAGCTTAGGACTAGCGGGACCCAATGAGCAGTTCTTC.

CDR3 bases: TGCAGCGTTGGAGGCCTCGACAGGGGAGCTAACTATGGCTACACCTTC. Its translation is CSVGGLDRGANYGYTF. This chain links TRBV29-1 with TRBJ1-2; 8 nucleotides match TRBD1. Germline values: CDR1 SQVTM, CDR2 ANQGSEA. The V and J ends lost 4 bases and 0 bases, in that order; junction bases with no gene match: 10. The CDR3 consists of 16 residues.

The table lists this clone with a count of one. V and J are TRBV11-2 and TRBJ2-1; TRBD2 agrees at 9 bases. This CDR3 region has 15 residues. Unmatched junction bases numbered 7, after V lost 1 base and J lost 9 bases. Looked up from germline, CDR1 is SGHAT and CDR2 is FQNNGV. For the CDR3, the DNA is TGTGCCAGCAGCTTAGTATTCGGGACTAGCACTGAGCAGTTCTTC. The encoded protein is CASSLVFGTSTEQFF.

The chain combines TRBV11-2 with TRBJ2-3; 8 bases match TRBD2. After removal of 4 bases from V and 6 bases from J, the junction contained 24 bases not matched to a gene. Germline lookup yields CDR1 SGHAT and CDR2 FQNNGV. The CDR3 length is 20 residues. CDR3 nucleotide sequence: TGTGCCAGCAGCTCAGACCGGCCTAGACCCGGACTAGCCGGTGGGGATACGCAGTATTTT. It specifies CASSSDRPRPGLAGGDTQYF.

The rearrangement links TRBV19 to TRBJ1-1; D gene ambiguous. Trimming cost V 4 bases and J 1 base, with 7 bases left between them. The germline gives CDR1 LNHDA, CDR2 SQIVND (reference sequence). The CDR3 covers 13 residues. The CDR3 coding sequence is TGTGCCAGTAGTACCGCAGGGAACACTGAAGCTTTCTTT. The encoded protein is CASSTAGNTEAFF.

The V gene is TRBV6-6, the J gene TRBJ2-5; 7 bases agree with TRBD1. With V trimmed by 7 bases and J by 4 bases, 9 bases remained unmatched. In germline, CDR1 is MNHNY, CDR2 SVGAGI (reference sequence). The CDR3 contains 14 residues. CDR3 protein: CASTGTTGAETQYF. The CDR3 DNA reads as TGTGCCAGCACGGGAACAACAGGGGCAGAGACCCAGTACTTC.

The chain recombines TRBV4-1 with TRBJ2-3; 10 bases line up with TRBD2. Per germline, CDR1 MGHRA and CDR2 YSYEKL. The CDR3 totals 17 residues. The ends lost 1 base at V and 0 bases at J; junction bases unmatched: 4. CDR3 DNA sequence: TGCGCCAGCAGCCAAGGCGATAGCGGGAGGAGCACAGATACGCAGTATTTT. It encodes CASSQGDSGRSTDTQYF.

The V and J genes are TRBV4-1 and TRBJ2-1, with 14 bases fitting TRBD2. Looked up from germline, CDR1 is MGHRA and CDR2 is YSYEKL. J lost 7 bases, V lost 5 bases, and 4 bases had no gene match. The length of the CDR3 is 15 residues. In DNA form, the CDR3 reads TGCGCCAGCAGCGTCGGGACTAGCGGGAGAAATGAGCAGTTCTTC. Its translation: CASSVGTSGRNEQFF.

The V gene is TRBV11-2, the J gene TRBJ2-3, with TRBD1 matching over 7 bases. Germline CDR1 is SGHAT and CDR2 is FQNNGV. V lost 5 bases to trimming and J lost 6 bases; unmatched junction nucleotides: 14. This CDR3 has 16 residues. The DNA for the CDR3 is TGTGCCAGCAGCCCTGGGTGGGCAGGGGGATCGGATACGCAGTATTTT. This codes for CASSPGWAGGSDTQYF.

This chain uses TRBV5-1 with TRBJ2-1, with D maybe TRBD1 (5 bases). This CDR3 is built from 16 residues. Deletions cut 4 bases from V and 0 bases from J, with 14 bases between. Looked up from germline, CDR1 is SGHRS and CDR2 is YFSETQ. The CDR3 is CASSLDNYDSYNEQFF. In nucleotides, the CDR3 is TGCGCCAGCAGCCTGGACAATTACGACTCCTACAATGAGCAGTTCTTC.

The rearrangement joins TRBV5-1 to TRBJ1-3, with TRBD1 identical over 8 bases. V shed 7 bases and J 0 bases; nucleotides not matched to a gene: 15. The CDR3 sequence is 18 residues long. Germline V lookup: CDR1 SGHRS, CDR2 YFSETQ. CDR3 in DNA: TGCGCCAGCGGAACTGTTCGGACAGGGCCGTACTCTGGAAACACCATATATTTT. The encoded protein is CASGTVRTGPYSGNTIYF.

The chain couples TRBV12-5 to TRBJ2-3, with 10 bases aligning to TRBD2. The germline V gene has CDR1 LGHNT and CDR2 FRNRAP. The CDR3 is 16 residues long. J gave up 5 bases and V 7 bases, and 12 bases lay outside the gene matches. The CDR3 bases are TGTGCTAGTGCCCCCTCACTAGCGGGATTCTTAGATACGCAGTATTTT. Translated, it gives CASAPSLAGFLDTQYF.

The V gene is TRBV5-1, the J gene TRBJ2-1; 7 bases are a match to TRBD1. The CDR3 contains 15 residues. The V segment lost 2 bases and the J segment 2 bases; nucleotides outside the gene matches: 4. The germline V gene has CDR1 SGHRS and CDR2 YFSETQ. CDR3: CASSFQGDPYNEQFF. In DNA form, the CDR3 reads TGCGCCAGCAGCTTTCAGGGGGACCCCTACAATGAGCAGTTCTTC.

CDR3 sequence (DNA): TGTGCCTGGAGAGACGGGGGGTCTAGAAACACTGAAGCTTTCTTT. It specifies CAWRDGGSRNTEAFF. The chain has TRBV30 and TRBJ1-1; D is perhaps TRBD1 (5 bases). This CDR3 is built from 15 residues. V dropped 3 bases and J dropped 2 bases, with 16 bases sitting between them. Per the germline V gene, CDR1 is GTSNPN and CDR2 is SVGIG (reference sequence).

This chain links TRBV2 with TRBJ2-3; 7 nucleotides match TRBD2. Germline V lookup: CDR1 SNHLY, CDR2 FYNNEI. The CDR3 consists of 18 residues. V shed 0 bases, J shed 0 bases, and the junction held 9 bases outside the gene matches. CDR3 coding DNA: TGTGCCAGCAGTGAAGCGCGGCGGCTAGCGGCTAGCACAGATACGCAGTATTTT. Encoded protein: CASSEARRLAASTDTQYF.

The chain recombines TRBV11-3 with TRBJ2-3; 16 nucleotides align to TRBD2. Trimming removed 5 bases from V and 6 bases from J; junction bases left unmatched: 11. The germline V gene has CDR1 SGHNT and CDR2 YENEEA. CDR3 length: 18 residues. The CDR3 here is CASSPPGLAGGPWDTQYF. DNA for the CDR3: TGTGCCAGCAGCCCTCCGGGACTAGCGGGAGGGCCTTGGGATACGCAGTATTTT.

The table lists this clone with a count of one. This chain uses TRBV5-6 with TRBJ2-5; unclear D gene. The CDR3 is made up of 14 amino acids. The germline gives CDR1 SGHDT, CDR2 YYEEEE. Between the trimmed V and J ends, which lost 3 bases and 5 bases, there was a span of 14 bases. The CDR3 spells CASSYGRSKETQYF. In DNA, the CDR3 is TGTGCCAGCAGCTATGGCCGTTCCAAGGAGACCCAGTACTTC.

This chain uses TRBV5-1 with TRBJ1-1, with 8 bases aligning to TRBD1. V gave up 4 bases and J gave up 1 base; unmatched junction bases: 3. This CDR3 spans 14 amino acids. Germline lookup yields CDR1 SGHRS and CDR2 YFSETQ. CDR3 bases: TGCGCCAGCAGCCCTGGACAGGGGAACACTGAAGCTTTCTTT. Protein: CASSPGQGNTEAFF.

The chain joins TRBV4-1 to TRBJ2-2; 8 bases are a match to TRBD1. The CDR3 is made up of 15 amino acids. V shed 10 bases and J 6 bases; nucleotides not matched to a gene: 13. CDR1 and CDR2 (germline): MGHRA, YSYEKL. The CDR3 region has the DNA TGCGCCACCATGTTAAGGACAGGGTACGCCGGGGAGCTGTTTTTT. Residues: CATMLRTGYAGELFF.

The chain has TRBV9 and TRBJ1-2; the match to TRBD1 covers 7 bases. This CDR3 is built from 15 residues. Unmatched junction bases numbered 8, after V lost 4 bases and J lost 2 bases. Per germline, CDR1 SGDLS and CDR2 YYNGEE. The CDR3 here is CASSFNRGPNYGYTF. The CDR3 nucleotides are TGTGCCAGCAGCTTCAACAGGGGTCCCAACTATGGCTACACCTTC.

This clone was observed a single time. The CDR3 sequence is CASSLLATGATNEKLFF. The CDR3, as DNA: TGTGCCAGCAGTTTATTGGCTACAGGCGCAACTAATGAAAAACTGTTTTTT. The chain carries TRBV27 and TRBJ1-4; possible D gene TRBD1, 5 bases. With 1 base removed from V and 0 bases from J, the gap between germline ends came to 12 bases. The CDR3 extends over 17 amino acids. Per the germline V gene, CDR1 is MNHEY and CDR2 is SMNVEV (reference sequence).

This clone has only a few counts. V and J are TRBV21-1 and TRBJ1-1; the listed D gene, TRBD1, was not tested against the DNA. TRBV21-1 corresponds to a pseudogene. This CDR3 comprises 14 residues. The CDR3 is CASSKGDRGAEAFF. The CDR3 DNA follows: TGTGCCAGCAGCAAAGGGGACAGGGGTGCTGAAGCTTTCTTT.